A single sample gave rise to the 6 T cell receptor beta chains below, sequenced in a study of T cell changes during pregnancy in multiple sclerosis. Profiling relied on immunoSEQ multiplex PCR, and the TCRdb table lists in-frame clones only, not all of them. Among about 92,000 clones listed, almost 95% were seen once. Sequences were derived from peripheral blood, sampled in the first trimester of pregnancy. Every receptor here comes from a female donor with multiple sclerosis, enrolled in a pregnancy study.

The chain employs TRBV11-3 and TRBJ2-1, with TRBD1 matching 7 bases. V shed 5 bases, J shed 5 bases, and the junction held 6 bases outside the gene matches. Germline V gene sequence: CDR1 SGHNT, CDR2 YENEEA. The CDR3 is 14 residues long. The CDR3 is CASSRGTVNNEQFF. As DNA, the CDR3 is TGTGCCAGCAGCAGAGGGACAGTTAACAATGAGCAGTTCTTC.

The chain uses TRBV30 and TRBJ2-5; TRBD2 agrees at 10 bases. The trim removed 2 bases at V and 2 bases at J, leaving 2 bases unmatched. CDR1 and CDR2 (germline): GTSNPN, SVGIG (reference sequence). CDR3 length: 14 residues. DNA of the CDR3: TGTGCCTGGAGTCTAGCGGGAGTTCAAGAGACCCAGTACTTC. Translation: CAWSLAGVQETQYF. The full variable domain, in which reference TRBV30 and TRBJ2-5 provide the parts outside the CDR3, is SQTIHQWPATLVQPVGSPLSLECTVEGTSNPNLYWYRQAAGRGLQLLFYSVGIGQISSEVPQNLSASRPQDRQFILSSKKLLLSDSGFYLCAWSLAGVQETQYFGPGTRLLVL.

The chain combines TRBV19 with TRBJ2-4; D uncertain. The germline V gene encodes CDR1 LNHDA and CDR2 SQIVND (reference sequence). This CDR3 is built from 14 residues. V gave up 3 bases and J gave up 0 bases, with 6 bases separating them. The CDR3 nucleotides are TGTGCCAGTAGTATCTACTCAGCCAAAAACATTCAGTACTTC. Residues: CASSIYSAKNIQYF.

V gene TRBV4-3 combines with J gene TRBJ1-4; tentatively, D is TRBD1 (5 bases). From germline, CDR1 is LGHNA and CDR2 YSLEER. The CDR3 has 15 residues. The germline V and J ends were trimmed by 1 base and 5 bases, with 11 bases remaining between them. CDR3 region: CASSQAGLINEKLFF. The DNA of the CDR3 is TGCGCCAGCAGCCAAGCGGGACTGATAAATGAAAAACTGTTTTTT.

This rearrangement joins TRBV18 to TRBJ1-1; 12 bases are a match to TRBD1. The CDR3 covers 17 residues. Germline V gives CDR1 KGHSH, CDR2 LQKENI. V shed 5 bases, J shed 7 bases, and the junction held 14 bases outside the gene matches. The CDR3 sequence: CASSANPGTGGADEAFF. In DNA form, the CDR3 reads TGTGCCAGCTCAGCAAATCCCGGGACAGGGGGCGCGGATGAAGCTTTCTTT.

This chain connects TRBV10-3 to TRBJ1-3; D uncertain. The length of the CDR3 is 13 residues. Trimming pared 2 bases from V and 4 bases from J, leaving 6 bases between. Germline CDR1 ENHRY, CDR2 SYGVKD. CDR3 sequence reads: CAISEGTGNTIYF. The CDR3 DNA is TGTGCCATCAGTGAGGGTACAGGAAACACCATATATTTT.